The clone carrying this T cell receptor (beta chain) was recorded many times. What it binds is unknown. The sample is drawn from a study of blood T cells in healthy people across ages. Study findings and constraints: Both higher diversity and more naive CD4+ cells marked long-lived donors when set against aged donors. The fall in TCR beta diversity per million T cells was roughly linear with age. The study lacked donor CMV status, which possibly confounded expanded clonotype changes.

Through a sample-barcoded 5' primer and a J-beta primer mix, a second PCR was run for roughly 6 to 11 cycles. A template-switch adaptor containing 12 random nucleotides labeled each cDNA molecule. TCRdb independently ran MiXCR on the 5' RACE reads; one entry per CDR3 protein. The sample consists of around 670,000 distinct CDR3 sequences, approximately 30% of them appearing once. This CDR3 spans 16 amino acids. CDR1 is LGHNA and CDR2 is YSLEER in the germline V gene. The V and J ends lost 1 base and 6 bases respectively, with 16 bases between them. This receptor was taken from a woman at least 80 years old in good health. V usage is TRBV4-3 and J usage is TRBJ2-1; D possibly corresponds to TRBD2 (7 bases). The sequenced sample consisted of blood. The CDR3 loop is CASSQGTGGPRNEQFF. In DNA, the CDR3 is TGCGCCAGCAGCCAAGGCACGGGGGGCCCCCGCAATGAGCAGTTCTTC.